The 26 T cell receptor beta chains below all came from one sample that was sequenced in a study of response to subunit inactivated influenza vaccine. TCRdb reanalysed the RT-PCR reads using MiXCR and keeps one entry per CDR3 protein. The sample includes some 640,000 distinct CDR3 sequences, roughly 13% of them seen just once. Sequences were derived from PBMCs from blood, sampled approximately 15 days before vaccination. Receptors were obtained from a man between 45 and 60 years old who received an inactivated influenza vaccine.

The rearrangement uses TRBV30 and TRBJ2-2; tentative D call: TRBD2 (6 bases). Trimming removed 2 bases from V and 0 bases from J, with 13 bases in between. Germline V gene sequence: CDR1 GTSNPN, CDR2 SVGIG (reference sequence). This CDR3 is built from 16 residues. The CDR3 sequence is CAWSILGLANTGELFF. Written as DNA, the CDR3 is TGTGCCTGGAGTATCTTGGGACTGGCGAACACCGGGGAGCTGTTTTTT.

Only a few counts were recorded for this clonotype. The gene calls are TRBV10-3 and TRBJ2-1; 11 bases line up with TRBD2. This CDR3 contains 15 residues. CDR1 ENHRY and CDR2 SYGVKD come from the germline V gene. V was clipped by 5 bases and J by 7 bases; unmatched bases: 7. The CDR3 sequence is CAISPELAGENEQFF. The CDR3 DNA sequence: TGTGCCATCAGTCCGGAACTAGCGGGAGAAAATGAGCAGTTCTTC.

V usage is TRBV6-1 and J usage is TRBJ2-7, with TRBD2 matching over 12 bases. V was pared by 3 bases and J by 7 bases, with 10 bases of the junction left unmatched. The CDR3 has 16 amino acids. Looked up from germline, CDR1 is MNHNS and CDR2 is SASEGT. The CDR3 loop is CASSDSPGLAGSEQYF. The CDR3 DNA follows: TGTGCCAGCAGTGATTCACCTGGACTAGCGGGGAGTGAGCAGTACTTC.

This clonotype was counted many times. V is TRBV4-3 and J is TRBJ2-3; D uncertain. V lost 0 bases, J lost 6 bases, and 10 bases lay in between. This CDR3 is built from 14 residues. In germline, CDR1 is LGHNA, CDR2 YSLEER. As DNA, the CDR3 is TGCGCCAGCAGCCAAGAACCCCAGAGGGATACGCAGTATTTT. This sequence encodes CASSQEPQRDTQYF.

This clonotype was seen more than once but under ten times. The chain joins TRBV4-3 to TRBJ2-7; no clear D gene. This CDR3 is built from 15 residues. Germline values: CDR1 LGHNA, CDR2 YSLEER. V dropped 0 bases and J dropped 1 base, with 10 bases sitting between them. In DNA form, the CDR3 reads TGCGCCAGCAGCCAAGACACGGTAGGGTCCTACGAGCAGTACTTC. This sequence encodes CASSQDTVGSYEQYF.

The chain joins TRBV28 to TRBJ2-2; D may be TRBD2 (6 bases). The CDR3 consists of 14 residues. Germline V gives CDR1 MDHEN, CDR2 SYDVKM. V was pared by 6 bases and J by 6 bases, with 14 bases between. CDR3 bases: TGTGCCAGCAGGTTAACTTCGGGAGCCGGGGAGCTGTTTTTT. Translation gives CASRLTSGAGELFF.

This clonotype has just a few counts. The genes are TRBV12-3 or TRBV12-4 and TRBJ2-7; the match to TRBD1 covers 7 bases. The CDR3 has 14 amino acids. Germline trimming cut 3 bases from V and 2 bases from J; bases unmatched to any gene: 4. CDR3 protein: CASSFNQGAYEQYF. The CDR3 DNA reads as TGTGCCAGCAGTTTCAATCAGGGGGCCTACGAGCAGTACTTC.

Comment on this clonotype: No conserved phenylalanine or tryptophan is present at the end of the CDR3, so a read error is the likely explanation. The chain links TRBV7-9 to TRBJ2-1; TRBD2 matches 9 bases. V was clipped by 1 base and J by 8 bases; unmatched bases: 9. This CDR3 is built from 16 residues. Per the germline V gene, CDR1 is SEHNR and CDR2 is FQNEAQ (reference sequence). The CDR3: CASSLVPREGPDEQFL. CDR3 coding DNA: TGTGCCAGCAGCTTAGTGCCGCGGGAGGGCCCCGATGAGCAGTTCTTA.

This clonotype was observed a few times. The chain combines TRBV11-2 with TRBJ2-3; D might be TRBD2 (6 bases). Germline V gene sequence: CDR1 SGHAT, CDR2 FQNNGV. The CDR3 sequence is 16 residues long. Trimming stripped 5 bases from V and 5 bases from J, with 20 bases between. CDR3 nucleotides: TGTGCCAGCAGCCTCTGGACGTGGAGGGCCGGAGATACGCAGTATTTT. This encodes CASSLWTWRAGDTQYF.

This clonotype was found a few times. The chain has TRBV6-1 and TRBJ1-4; 9 nucleotides agree with TRBD1. There are 14 residues in the CDR3. The V gene end was trimmed by 5 bases and the J gene end by 6 bases; junction bases not matched to a gene: 4. Germline V gives CDR1 MNHNS, CDR2 SASEGT. CDR3 loop: CASSPWDRDEKLFF. The CDR3 region has the DNA TGTGCCAGCAGTCCCTGGGACAGGGATGAAAAACTGTTTTTT.

This clonotype was recorded a few times. The rearrangement links TRBV11-2 to TRBJ1-4, with a tentative D call TRBD1 (6 bases). CDR3 length equals 15 residues. The ends were cut back, 6 bases at V and 4 bases at J, with 15 bases in the middle. Germline lookup yields CDR1 SGHAT and CDR2 FQNNGV. The CDR3 DNA is TGTGCCAGCAGTCGGTGGGGGCTCGGTAATGAAAAACTGTTTTTT. It encodes CASSRWGLGNEKLFF. Full variable domain (rest looked up from reference TRBV11-2 and TRBJ1-4): EAGVAQSPRYKIIEKRQSVAFWCNPISGHATLYWYQQILGQGPKLLIQFQNNGVVDDSQLPKDRFSAERLKGVDSTLKIQPAKLEDSAVYLCASSRWGLGNEKLFFGSGTQLSVL.

The chain links TRBV5-5 to TRBJ2-7; a weak D match, TRBD2 (6 bases). The length of the CDR3 is 14 residues. Trimming cost V 3 bases and J 3 bases, with 13 bases left between them. The germline V gene has CDR1 SGHKS and CDR2 YYEKEE (reference sequence). This chain's CDR3 is CASSSPLANYEQYF. The CDR3 DNA reads as TGTGCCAGCAGCTCTCCCCTAGCGAACTACGAGCAGTACTTC.

This clonotype was counted only a few times. This chain joins TRBV7-6 and TRBJ1-2, with unresolved D. Germline loops: CDR1 SGHVS, CDR2 FNYEAQ. The germline V and J ends were trimmed by 1 base and 1 base, with 10 bases remaining between them. This CDR3 is 15 amino acids long. As DNA, the CDR3 is TGTGCCAGCAGCTTAGTGGCCAGTAGTAACTATGGCTACACCTTC. Translation: CASSLVASSNYGYTF.

This chain links TRBV19 with TRBJ1-5; possibly TRBD1 for D (6 bases). The CDR3 has 15 residues. Germline lookup yields CDR1 LNHDA and CDR2 SQIVND (reference sequence). V was pared by 3 bases and J by 3 bases, with 12 bases between. The CDR3 DNA reads TGTGCCAGTAGTATGCGGGGGGCCTTCAATCAGCCCCAGCATTTT. Translating gives CASSMRGAFNQPQHF.

The chain employs TRBV15 and TRBJ1-4, with D maybe TRBD1 (6 bases). V was shortened by 3 bases and J by 7 bases, with 12 bases between the two germline ends. CDR3 length: 14 residues. The germline V gene has CDR1 LNHNV and CDR2 YYDKDF (reference sequence). For the CDR3, the DNA is TGTGCCACCAGCAGTAGTGGGACAAGTGAAAAACTGTTTTTT. Amino acids: CATSSSGTSEKLFF.

This clonotype was observed a few times. The chain is built from TRBV29-1 and TRBJ1-2, with D uncertain. CDR1 SQVTM and CDR2 ANQGSEA come from the germline V gene. The CDR3 sequence is 11 residues long. Trimming cost V 3 bases and J 10 bases, with 12 bases left between them. In DNA form, the CDR3 reads TGCAGCGTTGATAGTTCGGACGTCTACACCTTC. Translated: CSVDSSDVYTF.

J is TRBJ2-1 and V is TRBV20-1, with D perhaps TRBD1 or TRBD2 (6 bases each). Between the trimmed V and J ends, which lost 3 bases and 7 bases, there was a span of 10 bases. There are 12 residues in the CDR3. Germline CDR1 reads DFQATT; CDR2 reads SNEGSKA (reference sequence). CDR3 sequence: CSASGGLNEQFF. The CDR3, as DNA: TGCAGTGCTAGCGGGGGCCTTAATGAGCAGTTCTTC.

The sample holds a few counts of this clonotype. V usage is TRBV9 and J usage is TRBJ2-1, with D perhaps given as TRBD1 or TRBD2 (5 bases each). The CDR3 is 15 amino acids. Trimming took 2 bases from V and 6 from J, leaving 15 bases between them. CDR1 and CDR2 (germline): SGDLS, YYNGEE. The CDR3 region has the DNA TGTGCCAGCAGCGTGTTGGGGACGCCGCTCAATGAGCAGTTCTTC. Translated, it gives CASSVLGTPLNEQFF.

J is TRBJ2-5 and V is TRBV7-8, with unresolved D. CDR3 length: 16 amino acids. V was cut by 4 bases and J by 2 bases, with 17 bases left in between. CDR1 is SGHVS, CDR2 FQNEAQ, per germline. In nucleotides, the CDR3 is TGTGCCAGCAGCTCCGGAAGAATCGGAGTTCAAGAGACCCAGTACTTC. Its protein product is CASSSGRIGVQETQYF.

V gene TRBV4-3 combines with J gene TRBJ2-1; possible D gene TRBD2, 6 bases. The CDR3 has 17 residues. CDR1 LGHNA and CDR2 YSLEER come from the germline V gene. V was trimmed by 1 base and J by 3 bases, leaving 16 bases between them. The CDR3 DNA follows: TGCGCCAGCAGCCAAGCTCGGGAGCGAACAAGCTACAATGAGCAGTTCTTC. It specifies CASSQARERTSYNEQFF.

In this sample, this clonotype turned up a few times. The CDR3 DNA reads as TGTGCCAGCAGTTGGGTGCGGCAGCGGGGAGCCAAAAACATTCAGTACTTC. Protein product: CASSWVRQRGAKNIQYF. The V gene is TRBV6-5, the J gene TRBJ2-4; 7 nucleotides line up with TRBD2. CDR1 is MNHEY, CDR2 SVGAGI, per germline. This CDR3 is built from 17 residues. Losses at the gene ends were 4 bases for V and 0 bases for J; bases not matched to a gene: 9.

The J gene is TRBJ2-7, the V gene TRBV20-1, with no clear D. Germline lookup yields CDR1 DFQATT and CDR2 SNEGSKA (reference sequence). The CDR3 runs 11 residues. Trimming took off 6 bases at V and 6 bases at J, with 12 bases between the two ends. The CDR3 loop is CSASGVGEQYF. DNA of the CDR3: TGCAGTGCGAGTGGGGTAGGCGAGCAGTACTTC.

The CDR3 spells CASSLAQFRGQSVRTEAFF. As DNA, the CDR3 is TGTGCCAGCAGCTTAGCCCAATTCCGGGGTCAGTCGGTACGCACTGAAGCTTTCTTT. The chain joins TRBV11-1 to TRBJ1-1; the D is unclear. The CDR3 is 19 amino acids. V was clipped by 0 bases and J by 4 bases, with 24 bases between them. Per germline, CDR1 SGHAT and CDR2 FQDESV (reference sequence).

This clonotype was observed a few times. This chain uses TRBV7-9 with TRBJ1-5, with D unresolved. Trimming removed 1 base at V and 6 bases at J, with 4 bases between. This CDR3 spans 12 amino acids. Germline assignment: CDR1 SEHNR and CDR2 FQNEAQ (reference sequence). Written as DNA, the CDR3 is TGTGCCAGCAGCTTAGAGTTTCAGCCCCAGCATTTT. It encodes CASSLEFQPQHF.

The sample holds a few counts of this clonotype. The chain carries TRBV12-3 or TRBV12-4 and TRBJ1-5; D uncertain. V was cut by 3 bases and J by 2 bases, with 11 bases left in between. The CDR3 extends over 15 amino acids. Written as DNA, the CDR3 is TGTGCCAGCAGTTTTATGGTCGGCGGCAATCAGCCCCAGCATTTT. Translated: CASSFMVGGNQPQHF.

This clonotype was recorded a few times. Written as DNA, the CDR3 is TGCAGTGCCACGGGGGGAAAAGCCAACGTCCTGACTTTC. It encodes CSATGGKANVLTF. The chain employs TRBV20-1 and TRBJ2-6, with 7 bases aligning to TRBD2. J gave up 7 bases and V 6 bases, and 6 bases lay outside the gene matches. This CDR3 is built from 13 residues. Germline values: CDR1 DFQATT, CDR2 SNEGSKA (reference sequence).